Listed here is a single T cell receptor beta chain. The data were obtained in a study of blood T cell repertoires in COVID-19. V was pared by 5 bases and J by 1 base, with 12 bases of the junction left unmatched. The CDR3 covers 18 residues. CDR1 and CDR2 from the germline V gene are SEHNR and FQNEAQ (reference sequence). Profiling relied on immunoSEQ multiplex PCR, and the TCRdb table lists in-frame clones only, not all of them. The table records hundreds of thousands of clones, roughly 86% of them present only once. Allocation to cohorts depended on clinical history reported by the participants. Resolution of symptoms, clearance, or two negative PCRs was present in recovered Cohort 3 donors.

The source material was PBMCs or T cells enriched from blood (not recorded which). The rearrangement joins TRBV7-9 to TRBJ2-2, with 8 bases identical to TRBD2. This sequence was found in a woman aged 45-65 years who had recovered from COVID-19. The CDR3 region has the DNA TGTGCCAGCAGCCCGATGGTTCGGCTAGCGGGGAACACCGGGGAGCTGTTTTTT. This translates into CASSPMVRLAGNTGELFF.